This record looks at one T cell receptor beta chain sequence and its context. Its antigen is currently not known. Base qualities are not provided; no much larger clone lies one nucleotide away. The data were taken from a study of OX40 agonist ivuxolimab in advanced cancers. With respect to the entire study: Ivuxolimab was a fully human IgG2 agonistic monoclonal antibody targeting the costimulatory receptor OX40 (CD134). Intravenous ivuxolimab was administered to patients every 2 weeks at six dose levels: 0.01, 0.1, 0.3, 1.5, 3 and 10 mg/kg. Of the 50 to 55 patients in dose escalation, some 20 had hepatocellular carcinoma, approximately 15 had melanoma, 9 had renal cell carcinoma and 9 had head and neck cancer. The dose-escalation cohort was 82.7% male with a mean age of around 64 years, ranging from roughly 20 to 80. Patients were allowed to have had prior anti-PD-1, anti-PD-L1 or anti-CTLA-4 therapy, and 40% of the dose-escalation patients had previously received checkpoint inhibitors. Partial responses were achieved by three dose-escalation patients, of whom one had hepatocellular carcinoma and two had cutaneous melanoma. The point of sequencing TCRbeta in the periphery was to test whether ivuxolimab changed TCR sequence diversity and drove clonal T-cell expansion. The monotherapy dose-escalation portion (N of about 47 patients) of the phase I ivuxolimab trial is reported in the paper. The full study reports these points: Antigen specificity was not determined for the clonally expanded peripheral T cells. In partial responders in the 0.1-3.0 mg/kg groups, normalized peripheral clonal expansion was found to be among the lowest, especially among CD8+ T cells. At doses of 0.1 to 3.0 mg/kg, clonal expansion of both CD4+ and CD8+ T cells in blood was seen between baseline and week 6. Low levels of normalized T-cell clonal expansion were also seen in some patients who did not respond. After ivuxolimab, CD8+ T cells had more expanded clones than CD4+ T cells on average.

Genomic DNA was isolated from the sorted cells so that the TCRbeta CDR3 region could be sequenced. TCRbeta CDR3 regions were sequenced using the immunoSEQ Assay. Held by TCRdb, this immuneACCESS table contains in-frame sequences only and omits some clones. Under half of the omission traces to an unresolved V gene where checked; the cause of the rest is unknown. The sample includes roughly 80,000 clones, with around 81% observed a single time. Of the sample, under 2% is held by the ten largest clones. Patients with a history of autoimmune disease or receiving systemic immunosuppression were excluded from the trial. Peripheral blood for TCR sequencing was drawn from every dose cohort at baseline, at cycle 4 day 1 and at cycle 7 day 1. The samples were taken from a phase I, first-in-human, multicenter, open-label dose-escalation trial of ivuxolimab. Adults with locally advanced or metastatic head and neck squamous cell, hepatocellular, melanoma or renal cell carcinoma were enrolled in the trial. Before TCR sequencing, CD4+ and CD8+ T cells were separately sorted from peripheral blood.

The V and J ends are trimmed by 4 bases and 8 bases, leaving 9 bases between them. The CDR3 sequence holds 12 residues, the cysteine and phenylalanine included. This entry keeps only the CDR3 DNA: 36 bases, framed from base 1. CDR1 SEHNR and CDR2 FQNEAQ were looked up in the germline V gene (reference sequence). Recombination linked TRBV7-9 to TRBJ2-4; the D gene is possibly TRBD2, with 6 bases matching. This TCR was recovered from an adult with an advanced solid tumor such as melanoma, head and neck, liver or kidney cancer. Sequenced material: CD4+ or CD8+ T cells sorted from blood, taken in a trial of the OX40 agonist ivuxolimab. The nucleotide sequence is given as TGTGCCAGCAGCTCCACGGGGGACATTCAGTACTTC. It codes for CASSSTGDIQYF.